These T cell receptor beta chains were read from a single sample in a study of identical twins. TCRdb itself ran the 5' RACE reads through MiXCR, one entry per CDR3 protein. This table has around 530,000 distinct CDR3 sequences, roughly 15% appearing once. This sample was also put to use in a study of yellow fever vaccine responses in identical twins.

The sequenced sample was CD4+ T cells sorted from blood. The source of these receptors is a woman younger than 30 in good health. Both conserved end residues are part of each CDR3. The order of the fields is J gene, clone size, V gene, D gene, CDR3 DNA, CDR3 protein. D genes are given only for firm matches. Rows may omit the clone size; those that give it use once, few, many or a size class.

j_call: TRBJ2-5
clone_size: -
v_call: TRBV12-3/TRBV12-4
d_call: -
cdr3_nt: TGTGCCAGCAGTTTGAAGGACAGAGATCGGGAGACCCAGTACTTC
cdr3_aa: CASSLKDRDRETQYF

j_call: TRBJ2-1
clone_size: -
v_call: TRBV12-3/TRBV12-4
d_call: TRBD1
cdr3_nt: TGTGCCAGCAGTGCCGGGACAGGGGTGGATGAGCAGTTCTTC
cdr3_aa: CASSAGTGVDEQFF

j_call: TRBJ2-1
clone_size: -
v_call: TRBV29-1
d_call: TRBD2
cdr3_nt: TGCAGCGTCGCTAAGGGACTAGCGGGAAGGGATGAGCAGTTCTTC
cdr3_aa: CSVAKGLAGRDEQFF

j_call: TRBJ2-2
clone_size: -
v_call: TRBV12-3/TRBV12-4
d_call: -
cdr3_nt: TGTGCCAGCACCCAGGGAAAAGGGGTCACCGGGGAGCTGTTTTTT
cdr3_aa: CASTQGKGVTGELFF

j_call: TRBJ2-1
clone_size: few
v_call: TRBV20-1
d_call: -
cdr3_nt: TGCAGTGCTAGCCAGGGTTACAATGAGCAGTTCTTC
cdr3_aa: CSASQGYNEQFF

j_call: TRBJ2-1
clone_size: few
v_call: TRBV9
d_call: -
cdr3_nt: TGTGCCAGCAGCGTAGGCGAGGGGGATGAGCAGTTCTTC
cdr3_aa: CASSVGEGDEQFF

j_call: TRBJ2-5
clone_size: few
v_call: TRBV9
d_call: -
cdr3_nt: TGTGCCAGCAGCGTAGGTCCTAGCTCGGAGACCCAGTACTTC
cdr3_aa: CASSVGPSSETQYF

j_call: TRBJ1-1
clone_size: few
v_call: TRBV12-3/TRBV12-4
d_call: -
cdr3_nt: TGTGCCAGCAGCCCCGGCCCCCGGAGAGGAAACACTGAAGCTTTCTTT
cdr3_aa: CASSPGPRRGNTEAFF

j_call: TRBJ2-1
clone_size: -
v_call: TRBV10-1
d_call: TRBD2
cdr3_nt: TGCGCCAGCATAGACGTTCCCGCTAGCGGGATTAAGGGTGAGCAGTTCTTC
cdr3_aa: CASIDVPASGIKGEQFF

j_call: TRBJ1-4
clone_size: -
v_call: TRBV10-3
d_call: TRBD1
cdr3_nt: TGTGCCATCAGTGAGTCGACCGGGACAGGAGCTAATGAAAAACTGTTTTTT
cdr3_aa: CAISESTGTGANEKLFF

j_call: TRBJ2-7
clone_size: many
v_call: TRBV5-1
d_call: TRBD2
cdr3_nt: TGCGCCAGCAGCTTGGGAGTAGCGGGAGTACGAGCCTACGAGCAGTACTTC
cdr3_aa: CASSLGVAGVRAYEQYF

j_call: TRBJ2-5
clone_size: -
v_call: TRBV5-1
d_call: TRBD1
cdr3_nt: TGCGCCAGCAGTCCTGGTTTTTTAGGGACAGGGAGATTCGGGACCCAGTACTTC
cdr3_aa: CASSPGFLGTGRFGTQYF

j_call: TRBJ2-5
clone_size: -
v_call: TRBV20-1
d_call: -
cdr3_nt: TGCAGTGCTAGAGAAGGGGGGGCGGGGGAGACCCAGTACTTC
cdr3_aa: CSAREGGAGETQYF

j_call: TRBJ2-2
clone_size: -
v_call: TRBV12-3/TRBV12-4
d_call: -
cdr3_nt: TGTGCCAGCACCACCCTCCTGGACACCGGGGAGCTGTTTTTT
cdr3_aa: CASTTLLDTGELFF

j_call: TRBJ2-6
clone_size: -
v_call: TRBV10-3
d_call: -
cdr3_nt: TGTGCCATCAGTCGGGACCCCAGCTCTGGGGCCAACGTCCTGACTTTC
cdr3_aa: CAISRDPSSGANVLTF

j_call: TRBJ2-3
clone_size: few
v_call: TRBV5-1
d_call: -
cdr3_nt: TGCGCCAGCAGCTTGGCTCCGGCCAGGGCCACAGATACGCAGTATTTT
cdr3_aa: CASSLAPARATDTQYF

j_call: TRBJ2-1
clone_size: -
v_call: TRBV5-1
d_call: -
cdr3_nt: TGCGCCAGCAGCGAGTCCAATGGAGAGCAGTTCTTC
cdr3_aa: CASSESNGEQFF

j_call: TRBJ2-2
clone_size: -
v_call: TRBV2
d_call: TRBD2
cdr3_nt: TGTGCCAGCAGTGGGACTAGCGGGGTCACCGGGGAGCTGTTTTTT
cdr3_aa: CASSGTSGVTGELFF

j_call: TRBJ2-1
clone_size: few
v_call: TRBV24-1
d_call: -
cdr3_nt: TGTGCCACCAGTGACAAGGGGACGGAGCAGTTCTTC
cdr3_aa: CATSDKGTEQFF

j_call: TRBJ2-1
clone_size: -
v_call: TRBV7-2
d_call: -
cdr3_nt: TGTGCCAGCAGCACACTGACAGCCAATGAGCAGTTCTTC
cdr3_aa: CASSTLTANEQFF

j_call: TRBJ1-1
clone_size: few
v_call: TRBV20-1
d_call: -
cdr3_nt: TGCAGTGCTAGATATGCTCAGGGAGCAACTGAAGCTTTCTTT
cdr3_aa: CSARYAQGATEAFF

j_call: TRBJ2-3
clone_size: -
v_call: TRBV12-3/TRBV12-4
d_call: TRBD2
cdr3_nt: TGTGCCAGCGGTTTGTCTAGCGGCCATAGCACAGATACGCAGTATTTT
cdr3_aa: CASGLSSGHSTDTQYF

j_call: TRBJ1-2
clone_size: many
v_call: TRBV12-3/TRBV12-4
d_call: TRBD1
cdr3_nt: TGTGCCAGCAGTCCCGACAGGGCCTATGGCTACACCTTC
cdr3_aa: CASSPDRAYGYTF